Following are 12 T cell receptor beta chains from one sample sequenced in a study of CXCR3-negative and CXCR3-positive naive CD8 T cells (dated by TCRdb to the late 2010s). Sequenced on a NextSeq 550. The Human TCR Profiling Kit (MiLaboratory) was used to prepare UMI-labeled 5' RACE TRB cDNA libraries. TCRdb reprocessed the reads and assigns one entry to each CDR3 protein sequence, leaving out DNA. The table kept for this sample lists about 40,000 distinct CDR3 sequences. The ten largest clonotypes hold 6.5% to 8.5% of the sample. The sequencing input was memory CD8+ T cells from blood. The cell subset or site tag for this specimen amounts to: conventional CD8+ memory T cells (TMEM), sorted as controls. Receptors originate from a human donor in good health. Some clones in this sample may be carry-over from other donors' samples.

This chain links TRBV7-6 with TRBJ2-5. This CDR3 comprises 13 residues. Germline assignment: CDR1 SGHVS and CDR2 FNYEAQ. CDR3 protein: CASSLVVQETQYF.

This sequence joins TRBV9 and TRBJ2-2. This CDR3 is 15 amino acids long. Germline V gene lookup returns CDR1 SGDLS and CDR2 YYNGEE. CDR3 amino acids: CASSPELANTGELFF. Drawing the rest from reference TRBV9 and TRBJ2-2, the complete variable domain is DSGVTQTPKHLITATGQRVTLRCSPRSGDLSVYWYQQSLDQGLQFLIQYYNGEERAKGNILERFSAQQFPDLHSELNLSSLELGDSALYFCASSPELANTGELFFGEGSRLTVL.

The chain joins TRBV7-2 to TRBJ2-5; TCRdb outputs TRBD2, but without DNA this stays unchecked. Germline CDR1 SGHTA, CDR2 FQGNSA. The CDR3 contains 16 residues. The CDR3 loop is CASSLIDRGGWETQYF.

This sequence joins TRBV5-1 and TRBJ1-1; there is no DNA to check the TCRdb D call of TRBD1. Germline loops: CDR1 SGHRS, CDR2 YFSETQ. The CDR3 has 16 amino acids. The chain's CDR3 is CASSLPGTGINTEAFF.

The rearrangement links TRBV29-1 to TRBJ2-2. Germline V gives CDR1 SQVTM, CDR2 ANQGSEA. The CDR3 is 13 residues long. CDR3 loop: CSVEGGDTGELFF.

The rearrangement links TRBV11-1 to TRBJ2-1; TCRdb outputs TRBD1, but without DNA this stays unchecked. This CDR3 is built from 13 residues. Germline CDR1 is SGHAT and CDR2 is FQDESV (reference sequence). This CDR3 reads CASSLMARAEQFF.

This rearrangement joins TRBV7-6 to TRBJ2-1; the D gene TCRdb calls, TRBD1, cannot be checked with no DNA. Looked up from germline, CDR1 is SGHVS and CDR2 is FNYEAQ. The CDR3 length is 15 residues. The CDR3: CASSLEVGQKWEQFF.

The gene calls are TRBV6-6 and TRBJ2-7. The CDR3 extends over 12 amino acids. The germline gives CDR1 MNHNY, CDR2 SVGAGI (reference sequence). The CDR3 protein is CASSQDHFEQYF.

V is TRBV4-2 and J is TRBJ2-7; TCRdb names TRBD1, which stays unverified in the absence of DNA. Germline V gene data show CDR1 as LGHNA and CDR2 as YNFKEQ. This CDR3 contains 12 residues. The CDR3 sequence: CASSIGGYEQYF.

The CDR3 is CASSWALLYGYTF. The chain employs TRBV7-9 and TRBJ1-2. This CDR3 is built from 13 residues. CDR1 and CDR2 from the germline V gene are SEHNR and FQNEAQ (reference sequence).

The chain links TRBV29-1 to TRBJ2-1; the D gene TCRdb calls, TRBD2, cannot be checked with no DNA. The CDR3 has 17 residues. The germline V gene encodes CDR1 SQVTM and CDR2 ANQGSEA. CDR3 amino acids: CSVDAFLGESSYNEQFF.

The V gene is TRBV7-2, the J gene TRBJ2-3; TCRdb selects TRBD2, and the lack of DNA leaves this call unchecked. The V gene's germline CDR1 is SGHTA and CDR2 FQGNSA. This CDR3 comprises 17 residues. The CDR3 loop reads CASSGQLAGGLGDTQYF.